This T cell receptor (beta chain) originates from a study of shared clonotypes between healthy human individuals. Study-wide points: Rarefaction curves obtained for sorted subsets showed sequencing incomplete despite large depth. It was the non-shared clonotypes that had lower generation probabilities than clonotypes shared by all four donors.

Profiling relied on immunoSEQ multiplex PCR, and the TCRdb table lists in-frame clones only, not all of them. The data show hundreds of thousands of clones, 92% seen once. Naivety among CD8 cells was defined by CD45RO negativity and positive CCR7 selection, thereby excluding terminally differentiated effector memory CD45RA+ cells. To note about this clone: Antigen: not known.

CDR1 and CDR2 from the germline V gene are LNHDA and SQIVND (reference sequence). This CDR3 is 12 amino acids long. The chain has TRBV19 and TRBJ2-5, with a tentative D call TRBD1 (6 bases). This receptor was taken from a man aged 25 to 40 in good health. The source material was naive CD8+ T cells sorted from blood. This CDR3 is CVLQGFVEEQYF. For the CDR3, the DNA is TGTGTTTTACAGGGTTTCGTCGAAGAGCAGTACTTC.